There are a few counts of the clone carrying this TCR beta chain. Antigen: not known. The V and J ends lost 0 bases and 0 bases respectively, with 8 bases between them. The CDR3 totals 15 residues. In germline, CDR1 is SGDLS, CDR2 YYNGEE. The record originates from a study of beta chain features in type 1 diabetes. The wider study: Healthy donors resembled patients in age, gender and cell yields. Across all samples, roughly 99 million sorted cells were examined. Study observations and caveats: A pattern of fewer insertions and more deletions at VDJ junctions was seen in type 1 diabetes patients. Moderate but significant shortening of TCRB CDR3s was recorded in all four CD4+ subsets from Type 1 diabetes patients.

The investigators reverse transcribed all of the isolated RNA, so they sequenced expressed TCRB transcripts. Some clones are missing from TCRdb's copy, which holds only in-frame ones; the method was immunoSEQ multiplex PCR. The sample contains almost 350,000 clones, roughly a tenth of which appear only once. J is TRBJ2-3 and V is TRBV9; D is unresolved. Source material: central memory CD4+ T cells from blood. This sequence was found in a man aged 25-40 years with type 1 diabetes. The CDR3 sequence: CASSVDSASTDTQYF. The CDR3, as DNA: TGTGCCAGCAGCGTAGACTCGGCTAGCACAGATACGCAGTATTTT.